Below, 10 T cell receptor beta chains from the same sample are listed, as sequenced in a study of Ad26.COV2.S vaccination and SARS-CoV-2 variants. The treatment is: some 19 received Ad26.COV2.S at low or high dose, single or two shots; five or six received placebo; per-sample allocation not given. On day 63 after the first injection, vaccine and placebo recipients gave samples. Libraries were prepared by immunoSEQ multiplex PCR; TCRdb keeps only in-frame clonotypes and omits some of them. The table has approximately 450,000 clones, approximately 92% seen once; the top ten hold 9.5% to 15%. The sample in question was peripheral blood, obtained in a trial of Ad26.COV2.S vaccine versus placebo. Receptor source: a person aged 18-60 years who received the Ad26.COV2.S COVID-19 vaccine or a placebo.

This chain links TRBV2 with TRBJ1-1; D is uncertain. Germline loops: CDR1 SNHLY, CDR2 FYNNEI. The V gene lost 2 bases and the J gene lost 1 base, with 8 bases spanning the gap. The CDR3 extends over 14 amino acids. This chain's CDR3 is CASSEQAQNTEAFF. For the CDR3, the DNA is TGTGCCAGCAGTGAACAGGCCCAGAACACTGAAGCTTTCTTT.

This clone was observed once. This chain uses TRBV6-5 with TRBJ1-2, with D maybe TRBD1 (5 bases). CDR3 length equals 14 residues. With 6 bases removed from V and 1 base from J, the gap between germline ends came to 12 bases. Germline V gene sequence: CDR1 MNHEY, CDR2 SVGAGI. The CDR3 DNA reads TGTGCCAGCAGCGACCGGACACGTAACTATGGCTACACCTTC. This encodes CASSDRTRNYGYTF.

The chain is built from TRBV7-8 and TRBJ2-7; TRBD1 might be the D (6 bases). Between the trimmed V and J ends, which lost 5 bases and 0 bases, there was a span of 11 bases. The germline V gene has CDR1 SGHVS and CDR2 FQNEAQ. The CDR3 has 14 amino acids. The CDR3 coding sequence is TGTGCCAGCAGCACAGGGACACACTCCTACGAGCAGTACTTC. Its translation: CASSTGTHSYEQYF.

J is TRBJ2-7 and V is TRBV6-6; D remains ambiguous. Germline V gives CDR1 MNHNY, CDR2 SVGAGI (reference sequence). Trimming pared 0 bases from V and 2 bases from J, leaving 8 bases between. The CDR3 extends over 14 amino acids. CDR3 in amino acids: CASSYSTQAYEQYF. DNA for the CDR3: TGTGCCAGCAGTTACTCGACGCAGGCCTACGAGCAGTACTTC.

The gene calls are TRBV29-1 and TRBJ2-7, with 9 bases aligning to TRBD2. V trimming: 4 bases; J trimming: 5 bases; junction bases outside the gene matches: 9. Germline assignment: CDR1 SQVTM and CDR2 ANQGSEA. This CDR3 has 14 amino acids. The CDR3 sequence: CSVVGTSRYHEQYF. CDR3 in DNA: TGCAGCGTTGTTGGGACTAGCCGTTATCACGAGCAGTACTTC.

The chain uses TRBV6-5 and TRBJ2-3, with D unclear. Germline loops: CDR1 MNHEY, CDR2 SVGAGI. Trimming shortened V by 2 bases and J by 3 bases, and 12 bases separated the two germline ends. The CDR3 length is 15 residues. CDR3 coding DNA: TGTGCCAGCAGTTACGGGGATGGTAGAACAGATACGCAGTATTTT. Translated: CASSYGDGRTDTQYF.

The J gene is TRBJ2-1, the V gene TRBV27; D gene uncertain. Germline CDR1 MNHEY, CDR2 SMNVEV (reference sequence). This CDR3 comprises 11 residues. V was pared by 6 bases and J by 6 bases, with 6 bases between. The CDR3 DNA follows: TGTGCCAGCAGGGGAAGCAATGAGCAGTTCTTC. Translation: CASRGSNEQFF.

This chain uses TRBV5-6 with TRBJ1-6; 7 nucleotides agree with TRBD1. V lost 0 bases and J lost 15; bases outside the gene matches: 15. CDR1 and CDR2 from the germline V gene are SGHDT and YYEEEE. The length of the CDR3 is 16 residues. The CDR3 nucleotides read TGTGCCAGCAGCTTGGTCGGAGGACAGGCACCGTATCTCCTCCACTTT. Translating gives CASSLVGGQAPYLLHF. Full variable domain (outside the CDR3, taken from reference TRBV5-6 and TRBJ1-6): DAGVTQSPTHLIKTRGQQVTLRCSPKSGHDTVSWYQQALGQGPQFIFQYYEEEERQRGNFPDRFSGHQFPNYSSELNVNALLLGDSALYLCASSLVGGQAPYLLHFGNGTRLTVT.

The chain joins TRBV9 to TRBJ2-1; D could derive from TRBD1 or TRBD2 (6 bases each). Trimming took 3 bases from V and 4 from J, leaving 17 bases between them. CDR3 length: 16 residues. The germline V gene has CDR1 SGDLS and CDR2 YYNGEE. The CDR3 loop is CASSAEGGLGYNEQFF. In DNA, the CDR3 is TGTGCCAGCAGCGCCGAAGGGGGACTGGGATACAATGAGCAGTTCTTC.

The chain recombines TRBV7-2 with TRBJ2-7; possible D gene TRBD2, 6 bases. In germline, CDR1 is SGHTA, CDR2 FQGNSA. This CDR3 spans 15 amino acids. V was trimmed by 2 bases and J by 5 bases, leaving 16 bases between them. The CDR3 here is CASSLMRLGVHEQYF. CDR3 nucleotide sequence: TGTGCCAGCAGCTTAATGAGACTAGGTGTCCACGAGCAGTACTTC.